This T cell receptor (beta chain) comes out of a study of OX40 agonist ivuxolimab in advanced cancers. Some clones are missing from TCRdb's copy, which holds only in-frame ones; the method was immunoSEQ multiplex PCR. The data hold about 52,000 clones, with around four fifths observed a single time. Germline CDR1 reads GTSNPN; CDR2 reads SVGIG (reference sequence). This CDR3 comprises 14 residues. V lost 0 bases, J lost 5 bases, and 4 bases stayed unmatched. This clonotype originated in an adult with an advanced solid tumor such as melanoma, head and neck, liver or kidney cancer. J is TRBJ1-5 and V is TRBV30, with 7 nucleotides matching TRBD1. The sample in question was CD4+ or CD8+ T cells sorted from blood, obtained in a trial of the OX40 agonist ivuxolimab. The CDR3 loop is CAWSVNTGDQPQHF. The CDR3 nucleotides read TGTGCCTGGAGTGTAAATACAGGGGATCAGCCCCAGCATTTT.